This T cell receptor (beta chain) came from a study of human T cells and chemical hapten exposure. General study points: Once DPC sensitization occurred, TCRs above 1 in 1000 frequency showed no change.

This clonotype appeared a few times. Its target is unknown. The sample's time point: patch test 1, 2 weeks after DPC sensitization. The treatment here: therapeutic diphenylcyclopropenone sensitization with weekly scalp DPC. Trimming took off 1 base at V and 4 bases at J, with 16 bases between the two ends. The length of the CDR3 is 16 residues. The V gene's germline CDR1 is PRHDT and CDR2 FYEKMQ (reference sequence). One entry per CDR3 protein, called by TCRdb with MiXCR from the RACE reads. The sample includes approximately 350,000 distinct CDR3 sequences, 6% to 8.5% of them seen just once. Sequencing used whole blood, obtained in connection with sensitization to the hapten diphenylcyclopropenone (DPC). This TCR derives from a woman aged 18-29 years with alopecia areata. Some clones in this sample may be carry-over from other donors' samples. The chain joins TRBV13 to TRBJ1-1; weak D call: TRBD1 (6 bases). Here the CDR3 DNA reads TGTGCCAGCAGCTTAGTGGCGGGACATCCGGGCACTGAAGCTTTCTTT. This codes for CASSLVAGHPGTEAFF. Drawing the rest from reference TRBV13 and TRBJ1-1, the complete variable domain is AAGVIQSPRHLIKEKRETATLKCYPIPRHDTVYWYQQGPGQDPQFLISFYEKMQSDKGSIPDRFSAQQFSDYHSELNMSSLELGDSALYFCASSLVAGHPGTEAFFGQGTRLTVV.